Listed below are T cell receptor beta chains from one sample, sequenced in a study of vaccination effects on CD4 cells after COVID-19. Sequenced by immunoSEQ multiplex PCR; TCRdb stores in-frame clones only, minus some. The sample has 50,000 to 75,000 clones, more than 60% seen once. No antigen has been identified for these receptors. The sample was CD4+ T cells from PBMCs cultured without peptide, taken before COVID-19 vaccination. The receptors stem from a human donor who had a prior SARS-CoV-2 infection. The CDR3 runs from the conserved cysteine through the conserved F or W. Fields, in order: V gene, J gene, clone size, D gene, CDR3 DNA, CDR3 protein. D genes are given only for firm matches. Part of the rows lack a size; the others show once, few, many or a class for expanded clones.

>TRBV5-4|TRBJ2-7|-|-
TGTGCCAGCAGCTCGTCAGTGGAAACCTACGAGCAGTACTTC
CASSSSVETYEQYF
>TRBV11-2|TRBJ2-5|-|-
TGTGCCAGCAGCCCGGGATTTCAAGAGACCCAGTACTTC
CASSPGFQETQYF
>TRBV7-9|TRBJ1-3|-|-
TGTGCCAGCAGCTTGTTGGTCCCCTACTCTGGAAACACCATATATTTT
CASSLLVPYSGNTIYF
>TRBV5-6|TRBJ2-3|-|TRBD2
TGTGCCAGCAGCTTAGGACTAGCGTCAGATACGCAGTATTTT
CASSLGLASDTQYF
>TRBV5-1|TRBJ2-1|few|-
TGCGCCAGCAGCTTAGGGAGGGGGCGCAGCGGGTGGGGGCAATACTACAATGAGCAGTTCTTC
CASSLGRGRSGWGQYYNEQFF
>TRBV5-1|TRBJ2-1|few|-
TGCGCCAGCAGCTTGGGACAAAGCTCCTACAATGAGCAGTTCTTC
CASSLGQSSYNEQFF
>TRBV28|TRBJ2-3|-|-
TGTGCCAGCAAAAGGGACCGAAACCCCACAGATACGCAGTATTTT
CASKRDRNPTDTQYF
>TRBV9|TRBJ2-7|once|TRBD1
TGTGCCAGCAGCATTCAAGCCGGGACAGGGTACGAGCAGTACTTC
CASSIQAGTGYEQYF
>TRBV5-6|TRBJ1-2|once|-
TGTGCCAGCAGCTTGCAAACGGCTAACTATGGCTACACCTTC
CASSLQTANYGYTF
>TRBV5-1|TRBJ2-7|-|TRBD2
TGCGCCAGCAGCTTGTCGGGGGGGCCTAACGAGCAGTACTTC
CASSLSGGPNEQYF
>TRBV29-1|TRBJ2-7|-|TRBD1
TGCAGCGTTGCCCCGGGACAGGGTTACGAGCAGTACTTC
CSVAPGQGYEQYF
>TRBV4-2|TRBJ2-3|-|-
TGTGCCAGCAGCCAAGGGTGGGGGGCAGATACGCAGTATTTT
CASSQGWGADTQYF
>TRBV11-3|TRBJ2-2|-|-
TGTGCCAGCAAGGTCGGCCGTAACACCGGGGAGCTGTTTTTT
CASKVGRNTGELFF
>TRBV5-1|TRBJ2-7|-|TRBD2
TGCGCCAGCAGCTTGCCAGCGGGAAACGACGAGCAGTACTTC
CASSLPAGNDEQYF
>TRBV20-1|TRBJ2-1|-|TRBD2
TGCAGTGCTATGCGGGGGACTACTCAGTTCTTC
CSAMRGTTQFF
>TRBV5-1|TRBJ1-1|-|-
TGCGCCAGCAGCCTGGATGGCAGAAACACTGAAGCTTTCTTT
CASSLDGRNTEAFF
>TRBV5-1|TRBJ1-2|-|-
TGCGCCAGCAGCTTGATAGGGCAGGAGCTCTATGGCTACACCTTC
CASSLIGQELYGYTF
>TRBV12-5|TRBJ2-4|-|-
TGTGCTAGTGGGGAAGAAATAAACATTCAGTACTTC
CASGEEINIQYF
>TRBV5-6|TRBJ2-7|few|TRBD1
TGTGCCAGCAGGGGGACAGGGAGCTCAGCAGAAGAGCAGTACTTC
CASRGTGSSAEEQYF
>TRBV5-6|TRBJ2-5|once|-
TGTGCCAGCAGCCCCGGGGGAAACGTTCAAGAGACCCAGTACTTC
CASSPGGNVQETQYF
>TRBV5-1|TRBJ2-5|-|TRBD2
TGCGCCAGCAGCTTGACTAGCGGGACGGAGACCCAGTACTTC
CASSLTSGTETQYF
>TRBV18|TRBJ2-5|few|TRBD2
TGTGCCAGCTCACCAGGGACGGGAGGGCAAGAGACCCAGTACTTC
CASSPGTGGQETQYF
>TRBV5-6|TRBJ1-1|few|TRBD1
TGTGCCAGCAGCCTAACCGGGACAGGGTACACTGAAGCTTTCTTT
CASSLTGTGYTEAFF
>TRBV9|TRBJ2-1|-|-
TGTGCCAGCAGCGTTGAACCCGGGTCCCTAGATGATGAGCAGTTCTTC
CASSVEPGSLDDEQFF
>TRBV11-3|TRBJ2-2|-|TRBD1
TGTGCCAGCAGCCGGCGGGGACAGGCCGGGGAGCTGTTTTTT
CASSRRGQAGELFF
>TRBV5-4|TRBJ1-2|-|TRBD1
TGTGCCAGCAGCTTGGCCGTATTGGGACAGGGGTTATATGGCTACACCTTC
CASSLAVLGQGLYGYTF
>TRBV3-1/TRBV3-2|TRBJ2-7|-|-
TGTGCCAGCAGCCAAGATTGGAGCTCCTACGAGCAGTACTTC
CASSQDWSSYEQYF
>TRBV5-8|TRBJ1-5|-|-
TGTGCCAGCAGCTTGGAGACTGGGACACTAAATCAGCCCCAGCATTTT
CASSLETGTLNQPQHF
>TRBV25-1|TRBJ2-2|-|-
TGTGCCAGCAGGCAAAGCGGGACCGGGGAGCTGTTTTTT
CASRQSGTGELFF
>TRBV5-1|TRBJ1-2|-|TRBD1
TGCGCCAGCAGCTGGGACAGGGGGAACTATGGCTACACCTTC
CASSWDRGNYGYTF
>TRBV20-1|TRBJ2-1|-|-
TGCAGTGCTAGTAAGCCCGACAATGAGCAGTTCTTC
CSASKPDNEQFF
>TRBV11-2|TRBJ2-7|-|-
TGTGCCAGCAGCTTAGATCGGAGTTACGAGCAGTACTTC
CASSLDRSYEQYF
>TRBV5-6|TRBJ2-2|-|-
TGTGCCAGCAGCTTCGGACAGAAGAACACCGGGGAGCTGTTTTTT
CASSFGQKNTGELFF
>TRBV27|TRBJ1-2|once|TRBD1
TGTGCCAGCAGCTCCCAACGGACAGGATATGGCTACACCTTC
CASSSQRTGYGYTF
>TRBV28|TRBJ1-4|-|-
TGTGCCAGCAGCTCTGACAGTCTTGCAACTAATGAAAAACTGTTTTTT
CASSSDSLATNEKLFF
>TRBV5-4|TRBJ2-4|-|TRBD2
TGTGCCAGCAGCTTGGCCACTAGCGGGAGAGGGGCCAAAAACATTCAGTACTTC
CASSLATSGRGAKNIQYF
>TRBV7-6|TRBJ2-1|-|TRBD2
TGTGCCAGCAGCTTACTAGGGACTAGCGGAGTATACAATGAGCAGTTCTTC
CASSLLGTSGVYNEQFF
>TRBV30|TRBJ1-3|few|-
TGTGCCTGGAGTGGGCTGGGACCGGGAAACACCATATATTTT
CAWSGLGPGNTIYF
>TRBV11-2|TRBJ2-5|-|TRBD2
TGTGCCAGCAGCACTCTAGCGGAAGAGACCCAGTACTTC
CASSTLAEETQYF
>TRBV5-1|TRBJ1-2|-|TRBD1
TGCGCCAGCAGCCTGGACGGACAGGGGGCCTATGGCTACACCTTC
CASSLDGQGAYGYTF
>TRBV7-7|TRBJ2-5|-|-
TGTGCTAGCAGCTTAGAATTCCGGGGCCAAGAGACCCAGTACTTC
CASSLEFRGQETQYF
>TRBV4-3|TRBJ1-2|-|TRBD1
TGCGCCAGCAGCCAAGATGGGGACAGGGGCCATGGCTACACCTTC
CASSQDGDRGHGYTF
>TRBV7-2|TRBJ2-7|-|TRBD1
TGTGCCAGCAGCCGGGACAGGGACTCCTACGAGCAGTACTTC
CASSRDRDSYEQYF
>TRBV7-6|TRBJ2-3|-|-
TGTGCCAGCAGCTTCCGACTCGGGCAAACTGGGGCATATACGCAGTATTTT
CASSFRLGQTGAYTQYF
>TRBV11-2|TRBJ2-5|-|-
TGTGCCAGCAGCTTAGGGGTTGAGGCGCGCGAGACCCAGTACTTC
CASSLGVEARETQYF
>TRBV20-1|TRBJ1-1|-|-
TGCAGTGCTAGTCACCAGGGATGGCGGACTGAAGCTTTCTTT
CSASHQGWRTEAFF
>TRBV24-1|TRBJ2-3|-|TRBD1
TGTGCCACCAGTGATGTAACAGGGGGCAGCTCAGATACGCAGTATTTT
CATSDVTGGSSDTQYF